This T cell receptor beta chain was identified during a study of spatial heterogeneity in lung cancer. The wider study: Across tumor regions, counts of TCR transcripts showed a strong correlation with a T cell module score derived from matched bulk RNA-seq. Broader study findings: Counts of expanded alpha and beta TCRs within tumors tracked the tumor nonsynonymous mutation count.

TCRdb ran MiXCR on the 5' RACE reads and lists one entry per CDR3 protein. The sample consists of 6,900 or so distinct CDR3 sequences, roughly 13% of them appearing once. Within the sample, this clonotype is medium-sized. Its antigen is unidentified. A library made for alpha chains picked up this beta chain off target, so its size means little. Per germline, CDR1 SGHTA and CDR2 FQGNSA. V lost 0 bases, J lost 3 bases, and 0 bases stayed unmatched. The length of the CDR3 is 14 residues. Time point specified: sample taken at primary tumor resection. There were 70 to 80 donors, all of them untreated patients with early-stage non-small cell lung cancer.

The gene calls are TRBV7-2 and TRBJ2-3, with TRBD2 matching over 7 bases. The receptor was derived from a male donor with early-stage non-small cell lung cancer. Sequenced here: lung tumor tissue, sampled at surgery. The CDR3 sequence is CASSLARGTDTQYF. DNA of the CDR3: TGTGCCAGCAGCTTAGCGCGGGGGACAGATACGCAGTATTTT.